These 23 T cell receptor beta chains were all obtained from the same sample, sequenced in a study of T cells in pancreatic ductal adenocarcinoma. Libraries were prepared by immunoSEQ multiplex PCR; TCRdb keeps only in-frame clonotypes and omits some of them. The sample yields about 16,000 clones, under 95% seen once. No neoadjuvant therapy was given to the selected pancreatic ductal adenocarcinoma patients before their surgery. The specimen was PBMCs. All receptors come from a human donor with pancreatic ductal adenocarcinoma.

The chain carries TRBV27 and TRBJ1-1; the match to TRBD1 covers 7 bases. The CDR3 has 20 residues. Germline trimming cut 5 bases from V and 0 bases from J; bases unmatched to any gene: 21. Germline loops: CDR1 MNHEY, CDR2 SMNVEV (reference sequence). The CDR3 sequence: CASSRSNRGPTTTMNTEAFF. CDR3 coding DNA: TGTGCCAGCAGTCGAAGCAACAGGGGTCCCACTACAACCATGAACACTGAAGCTTTCTTT.

V gene TRBV15 combines with J gene TRBJ1-5; TRBD1 matches at 8 bases. The trim removed 5 bases at V and 4 bases at J, leaving 10 bases unmatched. CDR1 and CDR2 (germline): LNHNV, YYDKDF (reference sequence). The CDR3 runs 16 residues. The CDR3 spells CATSRPRGQANQPQHF. The CDR3, as DNA: TGTGCCACCAGCCGCCCCAGGGGGCAAGCGAATCAGCCCCAGCATTTT. Full variable domain (missing parts from reference TRBV15 and TRBJ1-5): DAMVIQNPRYQVTQFGKPVTLSCSQTLNHNVMYWYQQKSSQAPKLLFHYYDKDFNNEADTPDNFQSRRPNTSFCFLDIRSPGLGDTAMYLCATSRPRGQANQPQHFGDGTRLSIL.

This chain connects TRBV18 to TRBJ2-4; 9 bases fit TRBD2. With V trimmed by 3 bases and J by 1 base, 10 bases remained unmatched. Germline assignment: CDR1 KGHSH and CDR2 LQKENI. The CDR3 spans 18 residues. The CDR3 DNA sequence: TGTGCCAGCTCACCTAGGAATAGCGGGGGTACGGCCAAAAACATTCAGTACTTC. Its translation is CASSPRNSGGTAKNIQYF.

A note on this clone: The sample has other DNA sequences that encode this CDR3 too. The chain joins TRBV28 to TRBJ1-5; TRBD1 agrees at 10 bases. The length of the CDR3 is 17 residues. With 6 bases clipped from V and 0 bases from J, the junction kept 8 bases outside the gene matches. Germline-derived CDR1 and CDR2 are MDHEN and SYDVKM. CDR3 bases: TGTGCCAGCAGGAACCGGGACAGGGGATATAGCAATCAGCCCCAGCATTTT. Protein sequence: CASRNRDRGYSNQPQHF.

This clone has a single count. The V and J genes are TRBV2 and TRBJ2-7; D may be TRBD2 (6 bases). CDR1 is SNHLY and CDR2 is FYNNEI in the germline V gene. The germline V and J ends were trimmed by 6 bases and 0 bases, with 18 bases remaining between them. The CDR3 length is 16 residues. The DNA of the CDR3 is TGTGCCAGCAGATCAGGTCTAGGAGGGCCCTCCTACGAGCAGTACTTC. Translated: CASRSGLGGPSYEQYF.

The CDR3 spells CASSLMQGMSGNTIYF. CDR3 nucleotides: TGTGCCAGCAGCTTAATGCAGGGGATGTCTGGAAACACCATATATTTT. This chain connects TRBV13 to TRBJ1-3; possibly TRBD1 for D (6 bases). Trimming took off 2 bases at V and 1 base at J, with 12 bases between the two ends. Germline CDR1 and CDR2: PRHDT and FYEKMQ (reference sequence). The CDR3 spans 16 residues.

This chain links TRBV27 with TRBJ2-3; 10 bases match TRBD1. This CDR3 is built from 16 residues. CDR1 is MNHEY, CDR2 SMNVEV, per germline (reference sequence). Trimming cost V 6 bases and J 1 base; bases outside gene matches: 7. The CDR3 nucleotides are TGTGCCAGCAGCCCTTGGGACAGGGGTCGCACAGATACGCAGTATTTT. This encodes CASSPWDRGRTDTQYF.

The chain carries TRBV7-9 and TRBJ2-3; 7 nucleotides align to TRBD1. CDR3 length: 17 amino acids. The V gene end was trimmed by 4 bases and the J gene end by 2 bases; junction bases not matched to a gene: 12. Germline CDR1 SEHNR, CDR2 FQNEAQ (reference sequence). CDR3 sequence: CASSSNHRGPSTDTQYF. The DNA for the CDR3 is TGTGCCAGCAGCTCAAACCACAGGGGCCCTTCCACAGATACGCAGTATTTT.

This clone was detected once. The chain couples TRBV19 to TRBJ1-6; the D gene is possibly TRBD1 (6 bases). Per germline, CDR1 LNHDA and CDR2 SQIVND (reference sequence). V lost 3 bases and J lost 9, with 12 bases in between. The CDR3 extends over 14 amino acids. CDR3: CASSIRGPSSPLHF. In nucleotides, the CDR3 is TGTGCCAGTAGTATCAGGGGACCAAGTTCACCCCTCCACTTT. The variable domain in full, with the rest retrieved from reference TRBV19 and TRBJ1-6, is DGGITQSPKYLFRKEGQNVTLSCEQNLNHDAMYWYRQDPGQGLRLIYYSQIVNDFQKGDIAEGYSVSREKKESFPLTVTSAQKNPTAFYLCASSIRGPSSPLHFGNGTRLTVT.

This sequence joins TRBV18 and TRBJ2-7, with TRBD1 matching 12 bases. CDR1 KGHSH and CDR2 LQKENI come from the germline V gene. The CDR3 loop spans 17 amino acids. V shed 2 bases and J 4 bases; nucleotides not matched to a gene: 9. CDR3 loop: CASSPSGTGGALYEQYF. The DNA of the CDR3 is TGTGCCAGCTCACCATCCGGGACAGGGGGCGCCTTGTACGAGCAGTACTTC.

J is TRBJ1-4 and V is TRBV4-3; D is unresolved. Germline CDR1 reads LGHNA; CDR2 reads YSLEER. V gave up 0 bases and J gave up 6 bases, with 14 bases separating them. The CDR3 has 16 amino acids. The CDR3, as DNA: TGCGCCAGCAGCCAAGATGGTACCCATCAACATGAAAAACTGTTTTTT. Translated, it gives CASSQDGTHQHEKLFF.

CDR3 sequence reads: CASSRSPGTGGRGYGYTF. Here the CDR3 DNA reads TGTGCCAGCAGCCGGTCCCCCGGGACAGGGGGCCGGGGCTATGGCTACACCTTC. This chain joins TRBV14 and TRBJ1-2; 12 nucleotides agree with TRBD1. The trim removed 4 bases at V and 4 bases at J, leaving 13 bases unmatched. CDR1 is SGHDN, CDR2 FVKESK, per germline. This CDR3 has 18 amino acids.

V gene TRBV19 combines with J gene TRBJ1-5; D ambiguous. The ends were cut back, 3 bases at V and 6 bases at J, with 6 bases in the middle. Germline CDR1 and CDR2: LNHDA and SQIVND (reference sequence). The CDR3 has 12 amino acids. CDR3 in amino acids: CASSIMGQPQHF. The CDR3 bases are TGTGCCAGTAGTATTATGGGTCAGCCCCAGCATTTT.

The chain recombines TRBV27 with TRBJ1-6; D is unresolved. CDR1 and CDR2 from the germline V gene are MNHEY and SMNVEV (reference sequence). V shed 6 bases and J shed 14 bases, with 17 bases lying between them. CDR3 length equals 13 residues. DNA for the CDR3: TGTGCCAGCAGCCTAAGCAATTCGGGATCCCTCCACTTT. Encoded protein: CASSLSNSGSLHF.

This sequence joins TRBV5-1 and TRBJ2-7; no firm D call. The CDR3 loop spans 15 amino acids. In germline, CDR1 is SGHRS, CDR2 YFSETQ. Trimming removed 0 bases from V and 3 bases from J, with 13 bases in between. The CDR3 loop reads CASSLAAGLHYEQYF. The CDR3 DNA reads as TGCGCCAGCAGCTTGGCCGCTGGGTTGCACTACGAGCAGTACTTC. The full variable domain, completed using reference TRBV5-1 and TRBJ2-7, is KAGVTQTPRYLIKTRGQQVTLSCSPISGHRSVSWYQQTPGQGLQFLFEYFSETQRNKGNFPGRFSGRQFSNSRSEMNVSTLELGDSALYLCASSLAAGLHYEQYFGPGTRLTVT.

This clone was counted a single time. This chain joins TRBV6-5 and TRBJ1-5; D gene ambiguous. From germline, CDR1 is MNHEY and CDR2 SVGAGI. V lost 5 bases, J lost 2 bases, and 7 bases lay in between. CDR3 length: 13 amino acids. The CDR3: CASSPLGNQPQHF. The CDR3 coding sequence is TGTGCCAGCAGTCCCCTCGGCAATCAGCCCCAGCATTTT.

The CDR3, as DNA: TGTGCCAGCCTCCTGATGGGTCAGGGTGTGACCGGGGAGCTGTTTTTT. It yields the protein CASLLMGQGVTGELFF. The chain recombines TRBV5-6 with TRBJ2-2; D is possibly TRBD1 (5 bases). The CDR3 contains 16 residues. V lost 7 bases and J lost 5, with 21 bases in between. The germline gives CDR1 SGHDT, CDR2 YYEEEE.

This clone was picked up one time. The chain employs TRBV11-3 and TRBJ2-1, with D perhaps TRBD2 (6 bases). Germline V CDR1 and CDR2: SGHNT, YENEEA. The CDR3 length is 15 residues. V lost 2 bases to trimming and J lost 5 bases, with 13 bases between them. CDR3 sequence: CASSLSRETDNEQFF. In DNA form, the CDR3 reads TGTGCCAGCAGCTTAAGCCGGGAGACCGACAATGAGCAGTTCTTC.

This clone appeared once. The V call is TRBV7-2, the J call TRBJ1-2; D not resolved. The V gene lost 4 bases and the J gene lost 6 bases, with 15 bases spanning the gap. Germline loops: CDR1 SGHTA, CDR2 FQGNSA. CDR3 length: 14 amino acids. The CDR3 protein is CASSYPGILDGYTF. As DNA, the CDR3 is TGTGCCAGCAGCTACCCGGGGATTCTCGATGGCTACACCTTC.

The V call is TRBV28, the J call TRBJ1-6, with D possibly being TRBD1 (5 bases). Between the trimmed V and J ends, which lost 5 bases and 9 bases, there was a span of 14 bases. This CDR3 contains 14 residues. Germline V CDR1 and CDR2: MDHEN, SYDVKM. The CDR3 spells CASSPARGVSPLHF. As DNA, the CDR3 is TGTGCCAGCAGTCCGGCGCGGGGGGTTTCACCCCTCCACTTT.

This sequence joins TRBV27 and TRBJ1-2, with D perhaps matching TRBD1 (6 bases). This CDR3 comprises 16 residues. V lost 6 bases to trimming and J lost 0 bases, with 17 bases between them. Germline CDR1 and CDR2: MNHEY and SMNVEV (reference sequence). CDR3 protein: CASRFTGRGANYGYTF. DNA for the CDR3: TGTGCCAGCAGATTTACAGGCAGGGGAGCTAACTATGGCTACACCTTC.

J is TRBJ2-1 and V is TRBV5-4; D possibly uses TRBD1 or TRBD2 (5 bases each). The germline V gene encodes CDR1 SGHNT and CDR2 YYREEE (reference sequence). V lost 0 bases and J 8 bases, leaving 15 bases between the germline ends. CDR3 size: 15 residues. This CDR3 reads CASSLAVGAGDEQFF. The CDR3 DNA follows: TGTGCCAGCAGCTTGGCCGTTGGGGCCGGGGATGAGCAGTTCTTC.

In this sample, this clone turned up a few times. The chain combines TRBV7-9 with TRBJ2-5; 9 bases fit TRBD2. After removal of 5 bases from V and 3 bases from J, the junction contained 4 bases not matched to a gene. This CDR3 has 14 residues. Germline CDR1 is SEHNR and CDR2 is FQNEAQ (reference sequence). CDR3 loop: CASSISGGKETQYF. The DNA for the CDR3 is TGTGCCAGCAGCATTAGCGGGGGTAAAGAGACCCAGTACTTC.